This T cell receptor (beta chain) appears in the sequencing data of a study of blood T cell repertoires in COVID-19. As for the study in general: Sources were T cells, B-cell-depleted T cells, or PBMCs; the material itself was cDNA or gDNA.

Profiling relied on immunoSEQ multiplex PCR, and the TCRdb table lists in-frame clones only, not all of them. The sample carries about 240,000 clones, over 80% recorded once. The ends were cut back, 0 bases at V and 0 bases at J, with 8 bases in the middle. Germline CDR1 SGHTA, CDR2 FQGNSA. The CDR3 consists of 15 residues. This clone was recorded once. The specimen sequenced was PBMCs or T cells enriched from blood (not recorded which). The sequence derives from a woman in her 30s with acute COVID-19. The chain recombines TRBV7-2 with TRBJ1-2, with no clear D. Here the CDR3 reads CASSLAQNSNYGYTF. CDR3 in DNA: TGTGCCAGCAGCTTAGCGCAGAATTCTAACTATGGCTACACCTTC.